This entry concerns a single TCR beta chain. This clone was counted once. No antigen is known for it. Base qualities are missing; no much larger clone stands one base away. TCRbeta CDR3 regions were amplified from genomic DNA using the immunoSEQ Assay, a bias-controlled multiplex PCR. Per the original workflow: Nucleated cell counts per sample were estimated from amplification of reference gene primers within the assay. To quantify the absolute abundance of each unique TCRbeta CDR3 rearrangement, sequence reads were collapsed and filtered. Productive Simpson clonality was computed per sample as the square root of Simpson's diversity index over productive rearrangements. The table comes from immuneACCESS by way of TCRdb, which keeps in-frame sequences with V and J called. Part of the clones is missing from these tables; in studies checked, under half for an unresolved V gene and the rest for unknown reasons. From that table come the V and J calls and clone size; the DNA was used to work out D and trimming. The sample has roughly 260,000 clones on record, roughly 87% of them singletons. The top ten constitute 2.2% of the sample.

The data were obtained in a study of blood T cell repertoires in COVID-19 (dated by TCRdb to the early 2020s). Looking at the study overall: Collaborator samples came from the United States, Italy and Spain and covered acute and convalescent phases of COVID-19. The material from the prospective study consisted of cDNA or gDNA derived from T cells, B-cell-depleted T cells, or PBMCs. Subjects who had been exposed to COVID-19, were actively infected with it, or had recovered from it provided the deeply sampled blood TCRbeta repertoires that made up the dataset. A freely available public database, intended as a resource for researchers studying the immune response to SARS-CoV-2, is where the repertoires were released. Samples came from the ongoing ImmuneRACE study (first 160 participants) plus 1,254 subjects from 6 global collaborators. Nearly every sample came with metadata listing a de-identified subject ID, COVID-19 status, age in years and sex. Where available, HLA class I and class II types were taken from metadata supplied by the sample provider and were not determined by assay-based typing.

Here is what the overall study found, with its caveats: Clinical and demographic metadata were provided uncurated, with the amount varying by source and participant.

CDR3 length: 13 amino acids, cysteine to phenylalanine. Only the CDR3 DNA stays, 39 bases, in frame from base 1. Looking up the germline V gene (reference sequence) yields CDR1 GTSNPN and CDR2 SVGIG. Cut back by 5 bases and 8 bases, the V and J ends lie 18 bases apart. A second Seattle source provided samples from volunteer blood donors who had recovered from COVID-19. Whole blood was collected in K2EDTA tubes by collaborating institutions according to the institutions' own protocols. Collaborator samples were shipped for TCRbeta analysis as frozen whole blood, isolated PBMCs, or DNA extracted from either sample type.

The sequence was obtained from a woman in her forties or fifties who had recovered from COVID-19. The chain couples TRBV30 to TRBJ1-2; TRBD1 is possibly the D segment (6 matching bases). Sample: peripheral blood. The CDR3 loop reads CAWSRGTSGGYTF. The base sequence is TGTGCCTGGTCTAGGGGGACGAGCGGCGGCTACACCTTC.